This is a list of T cell receptor beta chains from one sample in a study of human versus mouse CDR3 diversity and MHC coevolution. Profiling relied on immunoSEQ multiplex PCR, and the TCRdb table lists in-frame clones only, not all of them. The profile shows 86,000 or so clones, just over 90% of them singletons. Sequencing input: naive CD4+ T cells from blood. All receptors come from a person between 30 and 69 years old in good health. Both conserved end residues are part of each CDR3. The D gene is left open where the match is weak. Size is stated for part of the rows, as once, few or many counts, or as a class when the clone is expanded.

D	size	V	J	CDR3	DNA
-	-	TRBV5-4	TRBJ1-1	CASSPPGGAMNTEAFF	TGTGCCAGCAGCCCCCCGGGAGGGGCCATGAACACTGAAGCTTTCTTT
TRBD2	-	TRBV11-2	TRBJ2-1	CASSPSGRGGYNEQFF	TGTGCCAGCAGCCCCTCCGGGCGGGGGGGCTACAATGAGCAGTTCTTC
-	-	TRBV5-4	TRBJ2-7	CASSLAGSLRIYEQYF	TGTGCCAGCAGCTTGGCCGGATCCCTCAGGATCTACGAGCAGTACTTC
TRBD1	-	TRBV28	TRBJ1-2	CAGTGGVGGYTF	TGTGCCGGGACAGGGGGCGTAGGTGGCTACACCTTC
-	-	TRBV29-1	TRBJ2-1	CSASQHEGDEQFF	TGCAGCGCTTCCCAGCATGAAGGGGATGAGCAGTTCTTC
TRBD1	-	TRBV9	TRBJ1-1	CASSVIVNKGGRVDTEAFF	TGTGCCAGCAGCGTAATAGTCAACAAAGGGGGCAGGGTGGACACTGAAGCTTTCTTT
-	few	TRBV5-1	TRBJ2-7	CASSLGTVEQYF	TGCGCCAGCAGCTTGGGGACAGTCGAGCAGTACTTC
-	-	TRBV5-1	TRBJ1-2	CASSLEAGGIKGYTF	TGCGCCAGCAGCTTGGAGGCGGGGGGGATAAAAGGCTACACCTTC
TRBD2	-	TRBV11-3	TRBJ2-3	CASSLSPLGGRSTDTQYF	TGTGCCAGCAGCTTATCCCCCCTTGGCGGGAGGTCAACAGATACGCAGTATTTT
-	-	TRBV6-5	TRBJ2-3	CASSNLDTQYF	TGTGCCAGCAGCAATTTAGATACGCAGTATTTT
-	few	TRBV7-9	TRBJ2-7	CASSSAGTGEQYF	TGTGCCAGCAGCTCGGCGGGGACGGGCGAGCAGTACTTC
TRBD2	-	TRBV28	TRBJ2-1	CASSPPVEGGEENEQFF	TGTGCCAGCAGCCCTCCTGTCGAGGGAGGGGAAGAAAATGAGCAGTTCTTC
-	-	TRBV28	TRBJ1-4	CASSLGGGTTNEKLFF	TGTGCCAGCAGTTTAGGGGGGGGAACGACTAATGAAAAACTGTTTTTT
TRBD2	-	TRBV7-2	TRBJ2-7	CASSSTSGYEQYF	TGTGCCAGCAGCTCGACTAGCGGCTACGAGCAGTACTTC
-	few	TRBV11-2	TRBJ1-3	CASSPSGSGNTIYF	TGTGCCAGCAGCCCTAGCGGCTCTGGAAACACCATATATTTT
-	-	TRBV6-6	TRBJ2-6	CASSYQGAGANVLTF	TGTGCCAGCAGTTATCAGGGTGCTGGGGCCAACGTCCTGACTTTC
-	-	TRBV29-1	TRBJ1-2	CSVDQGTYGYTF	TGCAGCGTTGATCAGGGCACCTATGGCTACACCTTC
-	-	TRBV11-1	TRBJ2-3	CASSHRDMSTDTQYF	TGTGCCAGCAGCCACAGGGATATGAGCACAGATACGCAGTATTTT
TRBD2	-	TRBV30	TRBJ2-5	CAWNRGVQETQYF	TGTGCCTGGAATCGGGGGGTCCAAGAGACCCAGTACTTC
-	-	TRBV11-2	TRBJ2-7	CASSFAEAGYEQYF	TGTGCCAGCAGCTTTGCTGAGGCGGGTTACGAGCAGTACTTC
TRBD2	-	TRBV4-3	TRBJ2-3	CASSPRSGGQGDTQYF	TGCGCCAGCAGTCCTCGTAGCGGGGGGCAGGGAGATACGCAGTATTTT
-	-	TRBV7-3	TRBJ1-5	CASSLNRDQPQHF	TGTGCCAGCAGCTTAAACAGAGATCAGCCCCAGCATTTT
-	few	TRBV19	TRBJ2-7	CASSISQSSYEQYF	TGTGCCAGTAGTATCTCGCAGTCCTCCTACGAGCAGTACTTC
TRBD1	-	TRBV2	TRBJ2-7	CASIDRVYEQYF	TGTGCCAGCATAGACAGGGTTTACGAGCAGTACTTC
-	-	TRBV9	TRBJ1-2	CASSVGASRSIYGYTF	TGTGCCAGCAGCGTAGGAGCCTCTAGATCCATCTATGGCTACACCTTC
-	-	TRBV5-1	TRBJ2-1	CASSHQSTSSYNEQFF	TGCGCCAGCAGCCATCAATCCACGAGCTCCTACAATGAGCAGTTCTTC
-	-	TRBV5-1	TRBJ2-7	CASSSPRTGLPYEQYF	TGCGCCAGCAGCTCCCCACGGACGGGACTCCCCTACGAGCAGTACTTC
TRBD1	-	TRBV18	TRBJ1-1	CASSDRGSEAFF	TGTGCCAGCTCTGACAGGGGGTCTGAAGCTTTCTTT
TRBD1	-	TRBV30	TRBJ1-2	CAWTGGGIGYTF	TGTGCCTGGACTGGAGGGGGCATCGGCTACACCTTC